The following is a T cell receptor (beta chain) sequence with its context. Per the study methods: From reference gene primer amplification, estimates of nucleated cell counts were derived. Produced via immunoSEQ multiplex PCR; TCRdb's table is partial and in-frame only. The D gene and trimming were derived from the DNA, and the V and J assignments and clone size from that table. The repertoire holds roughly 200,000 clones, with roughly 80% as singletons. The data were obtained in a study of blood T cell repertoires in COVID-19. Study in general: Spain, Italy and the United States supplied samples that represented acute and convalescent COVID-19. Sample material is recorded as cDNA or gDNA derived from T cells, B-cell-depleted T cells, or PBMCs.

Looked up from germline, CDR1 is SGHRS and CDR2 is YFSETQ. The CDR3 totals 16 residues. V was pared by 3 bases and J by 0 bases, with 5 bases of the junction left unmatched. The gene calls are TRBV5-1 and TRBJ2-1; 8 nucleotides match TRBD1. The TCR comes from a man aged 50 to 60 who had recovered from COVID-19. Source material: peripheral blood. The CDR3: CASSSGDRSSYNEQFF. CDR3 DNA sequence: TGCGCCAGCAGCTCTGGGGACAGGAGCTCCTACAATGAGCAGTTCTTC.